This record concerns one TCR beta chain sequence. The source of the sample is a study of shared clonotypes between healthy human individuals. Profiled with immunoSEQ multiplex PCR; TCRdb holds only in-frame clones, not every one. The profile covers 470,000 or so clones, with 81% appearing a single time and approximately 11% taken by the ten largest. V shed 7 bases and J 6 bases; nucleotides not matched to a gene: 8. This CDR3 region has 14 residues. The TCR sequence derives from a woman aged 40 to 50 in good health. Some clones in this sample may be carry-over from other donors' samples. V is TRBV6-7 and J is TRBJ2-1; 8 nucleotides align to TRBD2. TRBV6-7 qualifies as an ORF whose function is uncertain. The sample comprised PBMCs. Written as DNA, the CDR3 is TGTGCCAGCAAAAAAGGGACTAGTTCCAATGAGCAGTTCTTC. This translates into CASKKGTSSNEQFF.